This TCR beta chain was captured by sequencing in a study of blood T cell repertoires in COVID-19. Study at large: Acute and convalescent COVID-19 specimens originated in the United States, Italy and Spain. Sources were T cells, B-cell-depleted T cells, or PBMCs; the material itself was cDNA or gDNA.

TCRdb's copy holds only in-frame clones and misses some; the assay was immunoSEQ multiplex PCR. This sample yields 95,000 to 150,000 clones, of which about 88% are seen a single time; roughly 1.2% belongs to the top ten. Input material: peripheral blood. This receptor was taken from an elderly woman with acute or convalescent COVID-19.

This CDR3 reads CASSLLSPSGYNEQFF. CDR3 DNA: TGCGCCAGCAGCTTGCTTTCGCCTAGCGGTTACAATGAGCAGTTCTTC. The V call is TRBV5-1, the J call TRBJ2-1; 7 bases fit TRBD2. This CDR3 is built from 16 residues. The V segment lost 1 base and the J segment 4 bases; nucleotides outside the gene matches: 8. Germline V lookup: CDR1 SGHRS, CDR2 YFSETQ.